These 24 T cell receptor beta chains were all obtained from the same sample, sequenced in a study of OX40 agonist ivuxolimab in advanced cancers. The table came from immunoSEQ multiplex PCR; TCRdb's copy has only in-frame clones and leaves some out. The top ten clones hold 0.65% to 0.85% of a sample with about 16,000 clones, more than 70% of them seen once. The specimen comprised CD4+ or CD8+ T cells sorted from blood, sampled in a trial of the OX40 agonist ivuxolimab. The source is an adult with an advanced solid tumor such as melanoma, head and neck, liver or kidney cancer.

The V gene is TRBV19, the J gene TRBJ1-6; the match to TRBD1 covers 7 bases. The V segment lost 3 bases and the J segment 6 bases; nucleotides outside the gene matches: 5. Per the germline V gene, CDR1 is LNHDA and CDR2 is SQIVND (reference sequence). This CDR3 comprises 15 residues. CDR3 loop: CASSMTGTVNSPLHF. DNA for the CDR3: TGTGCCAGTAGTATGACCGGGACAGTTAATTCACCCCTCCACTTT.

This chain joins TRBV6-1 and TRBJ1-5; no reliable D call. Between the trimmed V and J ends, which lost 3 bases and 4 bases, there was a span of 10 bases. Germline values: CDR1 MNHNS, CDR2 SASEGT. This CDR3 spans 14 amino acids. The CDR3 DNA is TGTGCCAGCAGTGAGGCAGGTTGGAATCAGCCCCAGCATTTT. This gives the protein CASSEAGWNQPQHF.

The V call is TRBV6-5, the J call TRBJ2-7, with TRBD2 matching over 10 bases. Germline lookup yields CDR1 MNHEY and CDR2 SVGAGI. Trimming took 2 bases from V and 3 from J; bases not matched to a gene: 4. The CDR3 has 15 residues. CDR3 amino acids: CASSYAASGSYEQYF. For the CDR3, the DNA is TGTGCCAGCAGTTACGCAGCTAGCGGGAGCTACGAGCAGTACTTC.

The rearrangement links TRBV27 to TRBJ1-5; 7 nucleotides line up with TRBD1. The germline CDR1 and CDR2 sequences are MNHEY and SMNVEV (reference sequence). The CDR3 spans 13 residues. Losses at the gene ends were 6 bases for V and 4 bases for J; bases not matched to a gene: 3. The CDR3, as DNA: TGTGCCAGCAGCAGGGGGTCTAATCAGCCCCAGCATTTT. Translating it yields CASSRGSNQPQHF.

The rearrangement uses TRBV2 and TRBJ2-1; 10 nucleotides match TRBD2. Trimming removed 6 bases from V and 6 bases from J; junction bases left unmatched: 11. Germline-derived CDR1 and CDR2 are SNHLY and FYNNEI. The CDR3 extends over 16 amino acids. Here the CDR3 DNA reads TGTGCCAGCAGGATAGGGACTAGCGACCTCAGCAATGAGCAGTTCTTC. Encoded protein: CASRIGTSDLSNEQFF.

The chain carries TRBV7-3 and TRBJ2-1; D unresolved. This CDR3 contains 16 residues. Trimming stripped 3 bases from V and 5 bases from J, with 17 bases between. Looked up from germline, CDR1 is SGHTA and CDR2 is FQGTGA. CDR3: CASSLGLRTLDNEQFF. The CDR3 bases are TGTGCCAGCAGCTTGGGCTTGCGGACCCTCGACAATGAGCAGTTCTTC.

The count of this clone is one. The chain couples TRBV7-9 to TRBJ1-1, with D possibly being TRBD1 (6 bases). CDR3 size: 16 residues. The V gene's germline CDR1 is SEHNR and CDR2 FQNEAQ (reference sequence). Trimming cost V 5 bases and J 5 bases, with 21 bases left between them. Written as DNA, the CDR3 is TGTGCCAGCAGCGTCTACAGGGACTCTACGGGGACTGAAGCTTTCTTT. It translates to CASSVYRDSTGTEAFF.

V is TRBV7-2 and J is TRBJ2-7; 8 nucleotides line up with TRBD2. CDR3 size: 15 residues. Losses at the gene ends were 4 bases for V and 2 bases for J; bases not matched to a gene: 7. The germline CDR1 and CDR2 sequences are SGHTA and FQGNSA. The CDR3 here is CASSSGTRGPYEQYF. The CDR3 region has the DNA TGTGCCAGCAGCTCCGGGACTAGAGGACCCTACGAGCAGTACTTC.

V is TRBV18 and J is TRBJ1-2, with D perhaps matching TRBD1 (5 bases). The CDR3 length is 13 residues. Looked up from germline, CDR1 is KGHSH and CDR2 is LQKENI. V shed 3 bases and J shed 4 bases, with 9 bases lying between them. CDR3 bases: TGTGCCAGCTCACCCAGGGACCCCTATGGCTACACCTTC. Protein product: CASSPRDPYGYTF.

J is TRBJ1-1 and V is TRBV10-2, with D tentatively TRBD1 (5 bases). V was cut by 1 base and J by 5 bases, with 11 bases left in between. CDR1 and CDR2 from the germline V gene are WSHSY and SAAADI. The CDR3 is 14 residues long. The CDR3, as DNA: TGCGCCAGCAGTGAGTTGGGGCTCGGGACTGAAGCTTTCTTT. Translation gives CASSELGLGTEAFF.

The chain is built from TRBV19 and TRBJ2-2; 8 positions match TRBD1. Germline lookup yields CDR1 LNHDA and CDR2 SQIVND (reference sequence). V shed 6 bases and J 5 bases; nucleotides not matched to a gene: 11. The CDR3 has 16 residues. The CDR3: CASRRRTGRGTGELFF. The CDR3 region has the DNA TGTGCCAGTAGGAGAAGGACAGGGCGGGGAACCGGGGAGCTGTTTTTT.

V is TRBV6-5 and J is TRBJ2-2; 7 bases match TRBD1. Per germline, CDR1 MNHEY and CDR2 SVGAGI. The ends lost 2 bases at V and 8 bases at J; junction bases unmatched: 11. The CDR3 has 16 residues. DNA of the CDR3: TGTGCCAGCAGTTACGAAGGGGGACAGAGCAATGGGGAGCTGTTTTTT. This sequence encodes CASSYEGGQSNGELFF.

The sample holds one count of this clone. The CDR3 spells CASSQADGQRAEKLFF. The CDR3 nucleotides read TGCGCCAGCAGCCAAGCGGACGGACAGAGAGCTGAAAAACTGTTTTTT. This chain connects TRBV4-1 to TRBJ1-4; possible D gene TRBD1, 6 bases. The CDR3 is 16 residues long. The V gene lost 1 base and the J gene lost 7 bases, with 16 bases spanning the gap. Germline values: CDR1 MGHRA, CDR2 YSYEKL.

This sequence joins TRBV5-6 and TRBJ2-1; 11 nucleotides agree with TRBD1. There are 17 residues in the CDR3. CDR1 and CDR2 (germline): SGHDT, YYEEEE. V gave up 1 base and J gave up 4 bases; unmatched junction bases: 7. CDR3: CASSLLGDRGAYNEQFF. The CDR3 bases are TGTGCCAGCAGCTTGTTGGGGGACAGGGGGGCTTACAATGAGCAGTTCTTC.

This clone occurred once. This chain joins TRBV11-3 and TRBJ2-3, with D possibly called TRBD1 or TRBD2 (5 bases each). Trimming cost V 0 bases and J 0 bases, with 7 bases left between them. The CDR3 sequence is 15 residues long. Looked up from germline, CDR1 is SGHNT and CDR2 is YENEEA. This CDR3 is CASSLDGASTDTQYF. The CDR3, as DNA: TGTGCCAGCAGCTTAGACGGGGCTAGCACAGATACGCAGTATTTT.

The chain employs TRBV4-2 and TRBJ1-4; D may be TRBD1 (5 bases). V lost 3 bases, J lost 0 bases, and 5 bases lay in between. This CDR3 has 14 amino acids. Germline-derived CDR1 and CDR2 are LGHNA and YNFKEQ. The CDR3 DNA sequence: TGTGCCAGCAGCCAGACAGCAACTAATGAAAAACTGTTTTTT. Translation: CASSQTATNEKLFF.

DNA for the CDR3: TGTGCCAGCAGCAAACAGAGAATCTTAGTACAGCCCCAGCATTTT. Amino acids: CASSKQRILVQPQHF. V gene TRBV6-1 combines with J gene TRBJ1-5; no firm D call. Trimming left V 6 bases short and J 7 bases short, with 19 bases between. Germline-derived CDR1 and CDR2 are MNHNS and SASEGT. The CDR3 length is 15 residues.

V gene TRBV28 combines with J gene TRBJ2-5, with TRBD2 matching 7 bases. Germline CDR1 MDHEN, CDR2 SYDVKM. V dropped 5 bases and J dropped 4; count of bases not matched to a gene: 10. This CDR3 has 15 amino acids. The CDR3 here is CASSPPWGEGETQYF. For the CDR3, the DNA is TGTGCCAGCAGTCCCCCATGGGGGGAGGGAGAGACCCAGTACTTC. The variable domain in full, with the rest retrieved from reference TRBV28 and TRBJ2-5, is DVKVTQSSRYLVKRTGEKVFLECVQDMDHENMFWYRQDPGLGLRLIYFSYDVKMKEKGDIPEGYSVSREKKERFSLILESASTNQTSMYLCASSPPWGEGETQYFGPGTRLLVL.

The J gene is TRBJ1-6, the V gene TRBV5-6, with D unresolved. CDR3 length: 14 residues. The germline V gene encodes CDR1 SGHDT and CDR2 YYEEEE. Trimming stripped 2 bases from V and 7 bases from J, with 10 bases between. DNA of the CDR3: TGTGCCAGCAGCTTAGGGCAGATAAATTCACCCCTCCACTTT. Translated: CASSLGQINSPLHF.

This clone has a single count. The chain has TRBV21-1 and TRBJ2-2. TRBV21-1 is given as a pseudogene. There are 18 residues in the CDR3. As DNA, the CDR3 is TGTGCCAGCAGCTTACCCTCGATACGGGACCCCGGCACCGGGGAGCTGTTTTTT. Its translation: CASSLPSIRDPGTGELFF.

The rearrangement uses TRBV6-5 and TRBJ2-7, with TRBD1 as a possible D gene (6 bases). The CDR3 covers 14 residues. Germline V gene sequence: CDR1 MNHEY, CDR2 SVGAGI. The V end lost 6 bases, the J end lost 3 bases, and 15 bases lay between the germline ends. This CDR3 is CASRPRGGIYEQYF. The DNA for the CDR3 is TGTGCCAGCAGGCCCAGGGGTGGTATCTACGAGCAGTACTTC.

This chain uses TRBV11-2 with TRBJ2-7; TRBD2 matches 9 bases. V trimming: 3 bases; J trimming: 7 bases; junction bases outside the gene matches: 7. CDR3 size: 14 residues. The germline V gene has CDR1 SGHAT and CDR2 FQNNGV. The CDR3 sequence is CASSFSGSRVEQYF. The DNA for the CDR3 is TGTGCCAGCAGCTTTAGCGGGAGCCGGGTGGAGCAGTACTTC.

The V gene is TRBV2, the J gene TRBJ1-5, with D possibly being TRBD1 (6 bases). Trimming took 7 bases from V and 4 from J, leaving 11 bases between them. The CDR3 consists of 13 residues. CDR1 is SNHLY and CDR2 is FYNNEI in the germline V gene. This CDR3 reads CASKGEQNQPQHF. In DNA form, the CDR3 reads TGTGCCAGCAAGGGGGAACAAAATCAGCCCCAGCATTTT.

The chain combines TRBV6-1 with TRBJ1-2; tentative D call: TRBD1 (5 bases). Germline V gene data show CDR1 as MNHNS and CDR2 as SASEGT. V dropped 1 base and J dropped 2 bases, with 8 bases sitting between them. There are 14 residues in the CDR3. The CDR3 coding sequence is TGTGCCAGCAGTGAAGGGGGGGGGAACTATGGCTACACCTTC. It is translated as CASSEGGGNYGYTF.